One sample yielded the 25 T cell receptor beta chains listed below, sequenced in a study of molecular identifiers for immune sequencing clone quantification. TCRdb re-analysed the PCR reads in MiXCR, keeping a single row per CDR3 protein. The data hold 400,000 to 600,000 distinct CDR3 sequences, with less than 30% observed a single time. What was sequenced was naive CD8+ T cells from blood, with Jurkat cell RNA spiked in. Specified subset: FACS-sorted CD8+CD4-CCR7+CD45RA+ naive T cells. All receptors come from a human donor in good health. Some libraries in this study had Jurkat cell RNA spiked in.

A word on this clonotype: A much bigger clone sits one base away, suggesting this may be a read error. The CDR3 is CASSVGTPPPYEQHF. CDR3 nucleotide sequence: TGTGCCAGTAGTGTCGGGACACCGCCCCCCTACGAGCAGCACTTC. The chain recombines TRBV19 with TRBJ2-7, with D maybe TRBD1 (6 bases). The CDR3 consists of 15 residues. The germline V gene has CDR1 LNHDA and CDR2 SQIVND (reference sequence).

V is TRBV7-3 and J is TRBJ1-3; D may be TRBD1 (5 bases). Germline loops: CDR1 SGHTA, CDR2 FQGTGA. V lost 5 bases to trimming and J lost 1 base, with 12 bases between them. There are 15 residues in the CDR3. CDR3 DNA: TGTGCCAGCAGCCCAGATGCAGGGTCTGGAAACACCATATATTTT. Protein product: CASSPDAGSGNTIYF.

The V call is TRBV5-4, the J call TRBJ2-7, with D possibly TRBD2 on 6 matching bases. CDR3 length: 16 residues. The germline V gene encodes CDR1 SGHNT and CDR2 YYREEE (reference sequence). Between the trimmed V and J ends, which lost 4 bases and 13 bases, there was a span of 30 bases. CDR3 in amino acids: CASSRTRPGGAYEQYF. The DNA for the CDR3 is TGTGCCAGCAGCCGGACAAGGCCCGGGGGTGCCTACGAACAATACTTC.

This clonotype has at least ten counts. The chain couples TRBV5-6 to TRBJ1-1, with 7 bases identical to TRBD1. V was clipped by 4 bases and J by 5 bases; unmatched bases: 14. CDR3 length: 16 residues. CDR1 and CDR2 (germline): SGHDT, YYEEEE. CDR3 sequence reads: CASSPGTASRGTEAFF. In DNA, the CDR3 is TGTGCCAGCAGCCCTGGGACAGCCTCCCGTGGGACTGAAGCTTTCTTT.

The V and J genes are TRBV6-1 and TRBJ2-7; unclear D gene. The CDR3 sequence is 16 residues long. Trimming stripped 4 bases from V and 4 bases from J, with 20 bases between. Germline CDR1 and CDR2: MNHNS and SASEGT. The CDR3 coding sequence is TGTGCCAGCAGTGGTACCGACGACACGGTGACTTACGAGCAGTACTTC. Encoded protein: CASSGTDDTVTYEQYF.

V is TRBV14 and J is TRBJ2-7; D is perhaps TRBD2 (6 bases). The CDR3 is made up of 17 amino acids. V dropped 5 bases and J dropped 3 bases, with 23 bases sitting between them. Germline values: CDR1 SGHDN, CDR2 FVKESK. CDR3 sequence reads: CASSSEEGSPVHYEQYF. DNA for the CDR3: TGTGCCAGCAGCTCAGAGGAGGGGTCACCCGTCCACTACGAGCAGTACTTC.

V and J are TRBV16 and TRBJ2-7, with no clear D. The CDR3 runs 14 residues. Germline assignment: CDR1 KGHSY and CDR2 FQNENV. V was pared by 1 base and J by 3 bases, with 10 bases between. The CDR3 protein is CASSQFSSGYEQYF. CDR3 DNA sequence: TGTGCCAGCAGCCAATTTTCGTCCGGCTACGAGCAGTACTTC.

This clonotype turned up a few times. The chain links TRBV19 to TRBJ1-2; perhaps TRBD1 as D (5 bases). In germline, CDR1 is LNHDA, CDR2 SQIVND (reference sequence). V lost 6 bases and J 8 bases, leaving 22 bases between the germline ends. The CDR3 is 15 amino acids. The DNA of the CDR3 is TGTGCCAGTAGCGCCTCGAATGGGGGAGGAATCGGCTACACCTTC. Residues: CASSASNGGGIGYTF.

This clonotype has just a few counts. V usage is TRBV27 and J usage is TRBJ2-7; D possibly corresponds to TRBD2 (5 bases). Between the trimmed V and J ends, which lost 3 bases and 6 bases, there was a span of 12 bases. The CDR3 extends over 13 amino acids. The V gene's germline CDR1 is MNHEY and CDR2 SMNVEV (reference sequence). CDR3 DNA sequence: TGTGCCAGCAGTTTTGCCGGGAACTCCGAGCAGTACTTC. This sequence encodes CASSFAGNSEQYF.

In this sample, this clonotype turned up many times. In DNA, the CDR3 is TGTGCCACCAGCAGCCGCAGGGGGGACACTGAAGCTTTCTTT. It yields the protein CATSSRRGDTEAFF. The rearrangement joins TRBV15 to TRBJ1-1; 7 nucleotides agree with TRBD1. There are 14 residues in the CDR3. CDR1 and CDR2 from the germline V gene are LNHNV and YYDKDF (reference sequence). V lost 3 bases to trimming and J lost 3 bases; unmatched junction nucleotides: 4.

J is TRBJ2-5 and V is TRBV27; 7 bases line up with TRBD2. The CDR3 length is 17 residues. V was clipped by 5 bases and J by 1 base; unmatched bases: 13. Germline CDR1 MNHEY, CDR2 SMNVEV (reference sequence). DNA for the CDR3: TGTGCCAGCAGTCTAACAGGACTAGTTAAATTCCAAGAGACCCAGTACTTC. The encoded protein is CASSLTGLVKFQETQYF.

This clonotype was counted at least ten times. This rearrangement joins TRBV27 to TRBJ2-7; 7 bases map to TRBD1. J was trimmed by 4 bases and V by 4 bases; bases with no gene match: 10. CDR3 length equals 15 residues. From germline, CDR1 is MNHEY and CDR2 SMNVEV (reference sequence). DNA for the CDR3: TGTGCCAGCAGTTCGTCCCGGGACAGAGCTTACGAGCAGTACTTC. It translates to CASSSSRDRAYEQYF.

This clonotype was recorded a few times. This chain connects TRBV6-2 or TRBV6-3 to TRBJ2-3; D not certain. V was shortened by 2 bases and J by 0 bases, with 6 bases between the two germline ends. The CDR3 loop spans 14 amino acids. Germline CDR1 reads MNHEY; CDR2 reads SVGEGT. The DNA for the CDR3 is TGTGCCAGCAGTTACGTGACTAGCACAGATACGCAGTATTTT. This codes for CASSYVTSTDTQYF.

The genes are TRBV4-1 and TRBJ2-7, with 8 bases identical to TRBD1. V gave up 0 bases and J gave up 4 bases; unmatched junction bases: 5. Per germline, CDR1 MGHRA and CDR2 YSYEKL. CDR3 size: 15 residues. CDR3 sequence (DNA): TGCGCCAGCAGCCAAGAGGACAGGGAGGTATACGAGCAGTACTTC. This sequence encodes CASSQEDREVYEQYF.

This clonotype showed up just a few times. The V call is TRBV2, the J call TRBJ2-2; no definite D call. Trimming stripped 4 bases from V and 6 bases from J, with 12 bases between. Germline CDR1 is SNHLY and CDR2 is FYNNEI. The CDR3 has 14 amino acids. The CDR3 loop reads CASSVSDAPGELFF. The CDR3 DNA is TGTGCCAGCAGTGTCTCGGACGCACCCGGGGAGCTGTTTTTT.

This chain uses TRBV4-3 with TRBJ2-3, with D possibly TRBD2 on 5 matching bases. The CDR3 has 16 residues. Germline lookup yields CDR1 LGHNA and CDR2 YSLEER. Deletions cut 0 bases from V and 3 bases from J, with 13 bases between. This CDR3 is CASSQDYPRGTDTQYF. CDR3 sequence (DNA): TGCGCCAGCAGCCAAGATTACCCGCGCGGGACAGATACGCAGTATTTT.

This chain connects TRBV20-1 to TRBJ2-7; 8 bases map to TRBD2. V gave up 1 base and J gave up 6 bases; unmatched junction bases: 20. The CDR3 is made up of 18 amino acids. CDR1 is DFQATT, CDR2 SNEGSKA, per germline (reference sequence). CDR3 nucleotide sequence: TGCAGTGCTAGAGGGAGCGGGGGTGGACAACAGGGTCCCCGCGAGCAGTACTTC. Protein: CSARGSGGGQQGPREQYF.

At least ten counts were recorded for this clonotype. The rearrangement uses TRBV5-1 and TRBJ2-3, with 9 bases fitting TRBD1. Germline values: CDR1 SGHRS, CDR2 YFSETQ. The CDR3 is 15 amino acids. V shed 4 bases, J shed 4 bases, and the junction held 7 bases outside the gene matches. The CDR3 reads CASSPTDRGPDTQYF. CDR3 in DNA: TGCGCCAGCAGCCCGACGGACAGGGGTCCAGATACGCAGTATTTT. Complete variable domain (other parts from reference TRBV5-1 and TRBJ2-3): KAGVTQTPRYLIKTRGQQVTLSCSPISGHRSVSWYQQTPGQGLQFLFEYFSETQRNKGNFPGRFSGRQFSNSRSEMNVSTLELGDSALYLCASSPTDRGPDTQYFGPGTRLTVL.

This clonotype showed up just a few times. Sequence at one end of the junction differs from germline and may be a read error. This chain joins TRBV2 and TRBJ2-5; the match to TRBD2 covers 9 bases. This CDR3 is 16 amino acids long. The germline gives CDR1 SNHLY, CDR2 FYNNEI. The CDR3 coding sequence is TGTGCCAGCAGTGAGTGGCTAGCGGGGACACAAGAGACCCTGTACTTC. This gives the protein CASSEWLAGTQETLYF.

As regards this clonotype: The missing conserved phenylalanine or tryptophan at the end of this CDR3 makes a read error likely. V and J are TRBV20-1 and TRBJ1-2; weak D call: TRBD1 (5 bases). V dropped 6 bases and J dropped 3 bases, with 14 bases sitting between them. There are 13 residues in the CDR3. The germline CDR1 and CDR2 sequences are DFQATT and SNEGSKA (reference sequence). The CDR3 here is CSAPDTGDYGYTS. The CDR3 region has the DNA TGCAGTGCCCCGGACACTGGGGACTATGGCTACACCTCC.

This clonotype was found many times. The chain uses TRBV7-8 and TRBJ2-3; 11 nucleotides agree with TRBD2. Germline CDR1 SGHVS, CDR2 FQNEAQ. V gave up 1 base and J gave up 2 bases; unmatched junction bases: 2. This CDR3 is 16 amino acids long. CDR3 nucleotides: TGTGCCAGCAGCTTAGGACTAGCGGGGATCACAGATACGCAGTATTTT. Residues: CASSLGLAGITDTQYF.

About this clonotype: One base away lies a much larger clone, so this may be a sequencing read error. This sequence joins TRBV3-1 and TRBJ1-1; D may be TRBD1 (5 bases). Germline V gene lookup returns CDR1 LGHDT and CDR2 YNNKEL (reference sequence). V gave up 1 base and J gave up 5 bases, with 17 bases separating them. There are 16 residues in the CDR3. The CDR3 bases are TGTGCCAGCAGCCAAGTGCTTGACCGGGGGGATACTGAAGCTTTCTTT. It translates to CASSQVLDRGDTEAFF.

This clonotype was seen at least ten times. CDR3 nucleotide sequence: TGTGCCACCAGTGAAGGGACAGATAACACCGGGGAGCTGTTTTTT. This encodes CATSEGTDNTGELFF. This rearrangement joins TRBV24-1 to TRBJ2-2; 7 nucleotides agree with TRBD1. The CDR3 spans 15 residues. The J segment lost 2 bases and the V segment lost 4 bases, leaving 3 bases of the junction unmatched. The germline V gene encodes CDR1 KGHDR and CDR2 SFDVKD.

Comments on this clonotype: A much larger clone lies a single base off, so this may be a read error. As the CDR3 is not closed by the conserved phenylalanine or tryptophan, this likely results from a read error. The genes are TRBV5-6 and TRBJ1-1, with D possibly TRBD1 on 5 matching bases. This CDR3 is built from 14 residues. The germline V gene has CDR1 SGHDT and CDR2 YYEEEE. Trimming stripped 6 bases from V and 0 bases from J, with 12 bases between. In DNA, the CDR3 is TGTGCCAGCACCCCGGGGACCCTGAACACTGAAGCTTTCTCT. It is translated as CASTPGTLNTEAFS.

This clonotype occurred many times. The genes are TRBV29-1 and TRBJ2-3; D remains unclear. Per the germline V gene, CDR1 is SQVTM and CDR2 is ANQGSEA. There are 12 residues in the CDR3. The V end lost 4 bases, the J end lost 2 bases, and 7 bases lay between the germline ends. The CDR3, as DNA: TGCAGCGTTGTAAGTTACACAGATACGCAGTATTTT. This encodes CSVVSYTDTQYF.